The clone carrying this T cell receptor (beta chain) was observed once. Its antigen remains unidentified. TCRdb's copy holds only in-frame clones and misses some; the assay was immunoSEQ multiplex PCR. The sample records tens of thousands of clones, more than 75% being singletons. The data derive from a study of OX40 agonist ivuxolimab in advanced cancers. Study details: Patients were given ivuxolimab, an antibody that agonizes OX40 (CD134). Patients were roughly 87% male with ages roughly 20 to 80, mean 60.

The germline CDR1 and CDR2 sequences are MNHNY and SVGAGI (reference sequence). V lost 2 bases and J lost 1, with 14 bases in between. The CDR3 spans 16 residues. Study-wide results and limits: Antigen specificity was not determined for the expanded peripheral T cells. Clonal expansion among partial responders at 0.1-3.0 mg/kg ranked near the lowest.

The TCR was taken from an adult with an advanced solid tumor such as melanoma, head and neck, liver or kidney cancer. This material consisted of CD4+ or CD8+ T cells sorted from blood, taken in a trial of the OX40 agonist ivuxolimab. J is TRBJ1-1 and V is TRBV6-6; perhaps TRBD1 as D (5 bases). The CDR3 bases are TGTGCCAGCAGTTACAGGCCAGGGAAAGGGAACACTGAAGCTTTCTTT. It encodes CASSYRPGKGNTEAFF.